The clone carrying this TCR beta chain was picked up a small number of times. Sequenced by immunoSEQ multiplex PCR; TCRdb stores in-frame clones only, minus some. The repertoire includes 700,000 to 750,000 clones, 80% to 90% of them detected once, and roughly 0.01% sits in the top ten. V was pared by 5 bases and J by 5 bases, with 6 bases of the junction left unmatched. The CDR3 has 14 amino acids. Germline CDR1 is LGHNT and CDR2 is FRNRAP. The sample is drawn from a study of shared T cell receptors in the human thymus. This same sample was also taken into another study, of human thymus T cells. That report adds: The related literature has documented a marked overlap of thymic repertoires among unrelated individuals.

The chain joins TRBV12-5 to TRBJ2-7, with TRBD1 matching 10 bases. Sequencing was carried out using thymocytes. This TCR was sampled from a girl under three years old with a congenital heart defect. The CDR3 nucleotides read TGTGCTAGTGGTCTGGGACAGGGGCACCACGAGCAGTACTTC. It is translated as CASGLGQGHHEQYF.